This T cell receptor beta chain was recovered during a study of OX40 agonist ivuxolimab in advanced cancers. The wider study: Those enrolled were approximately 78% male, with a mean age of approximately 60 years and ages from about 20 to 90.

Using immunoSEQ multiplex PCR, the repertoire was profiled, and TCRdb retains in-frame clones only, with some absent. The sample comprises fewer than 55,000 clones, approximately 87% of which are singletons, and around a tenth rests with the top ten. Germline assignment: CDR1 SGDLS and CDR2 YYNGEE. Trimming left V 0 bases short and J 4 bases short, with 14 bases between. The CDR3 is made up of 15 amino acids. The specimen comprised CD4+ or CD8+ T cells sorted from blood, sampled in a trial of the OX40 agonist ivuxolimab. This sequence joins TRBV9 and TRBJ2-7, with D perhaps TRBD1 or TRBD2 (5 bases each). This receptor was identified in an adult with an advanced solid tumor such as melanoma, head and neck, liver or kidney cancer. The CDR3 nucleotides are TGTGCCAGCAGCGTAGCTGGGGCTAGCAGGTACGAGCAGTACTTC. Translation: CASSVAGASRYEQYF.